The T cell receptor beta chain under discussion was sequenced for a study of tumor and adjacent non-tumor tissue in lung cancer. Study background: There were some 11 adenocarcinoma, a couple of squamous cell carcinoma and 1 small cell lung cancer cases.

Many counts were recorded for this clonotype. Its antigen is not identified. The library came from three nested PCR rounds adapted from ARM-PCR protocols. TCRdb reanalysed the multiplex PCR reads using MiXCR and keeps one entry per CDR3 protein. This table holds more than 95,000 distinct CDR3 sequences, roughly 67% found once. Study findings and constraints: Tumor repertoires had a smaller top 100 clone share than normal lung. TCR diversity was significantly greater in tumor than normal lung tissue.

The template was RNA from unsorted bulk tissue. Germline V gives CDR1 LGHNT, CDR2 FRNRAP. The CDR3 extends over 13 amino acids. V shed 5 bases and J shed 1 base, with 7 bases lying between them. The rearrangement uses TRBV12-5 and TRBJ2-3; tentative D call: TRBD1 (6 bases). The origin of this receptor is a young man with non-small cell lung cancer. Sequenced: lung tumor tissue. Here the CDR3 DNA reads TGTGCTAGTGGTCGGACAGGCACAGATACGCAGTATTTT. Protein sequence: CASGRTGTDTQYF.